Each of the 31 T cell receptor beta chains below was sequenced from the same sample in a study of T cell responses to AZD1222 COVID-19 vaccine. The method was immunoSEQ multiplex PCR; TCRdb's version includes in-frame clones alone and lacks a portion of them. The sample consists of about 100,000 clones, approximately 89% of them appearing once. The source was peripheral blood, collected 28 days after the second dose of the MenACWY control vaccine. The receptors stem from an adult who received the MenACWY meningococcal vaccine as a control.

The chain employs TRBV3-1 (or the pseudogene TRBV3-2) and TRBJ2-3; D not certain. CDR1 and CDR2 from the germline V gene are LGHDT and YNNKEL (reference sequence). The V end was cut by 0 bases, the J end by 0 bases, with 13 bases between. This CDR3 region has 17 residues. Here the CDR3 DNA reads TGTGCCAGCAGCCAAGAATTCAGGTTCACTAGCACAGATACGCAGTATTTT. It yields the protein CASSQEFRFTSTDTQYF.

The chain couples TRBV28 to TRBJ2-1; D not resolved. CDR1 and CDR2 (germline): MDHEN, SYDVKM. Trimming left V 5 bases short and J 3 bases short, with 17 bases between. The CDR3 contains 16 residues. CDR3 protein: CASSPRSLSLYNEQFF. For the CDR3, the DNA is TGTGCCAGCAGTCCCAGGTCCCTTTCCCTCTACAATGAGCAGTTCTTC.

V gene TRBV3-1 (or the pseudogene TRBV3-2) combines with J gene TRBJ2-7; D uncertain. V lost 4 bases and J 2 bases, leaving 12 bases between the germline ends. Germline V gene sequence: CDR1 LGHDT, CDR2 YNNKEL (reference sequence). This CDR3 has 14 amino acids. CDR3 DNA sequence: TGTGCCAGCAGCCTTCAGCGCGGACCCTACGAGCAGTACTTC. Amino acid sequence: CASSLQRGPYEQYF.

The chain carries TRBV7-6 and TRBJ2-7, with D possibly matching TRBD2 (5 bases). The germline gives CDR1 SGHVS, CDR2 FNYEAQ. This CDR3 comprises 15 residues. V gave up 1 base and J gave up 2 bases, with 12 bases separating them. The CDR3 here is CASSLGTGYPYEQYF. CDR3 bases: TGTGCCAGCAGCTTAGGCACGGGGTATCCCTACGAGCAGTACTTC.

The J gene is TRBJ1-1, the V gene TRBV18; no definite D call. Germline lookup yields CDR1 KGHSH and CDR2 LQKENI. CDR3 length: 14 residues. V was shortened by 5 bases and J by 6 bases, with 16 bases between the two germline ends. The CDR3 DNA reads TGTGCCAGCTCATTCCTTGGTTCGAGGGCTGAAGCTTTCTTT. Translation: CASSFLGSRAEAFF.

CDR3 DNA sequence: TGTGCCAGTAGGCTACCGGGACAGGGGAAAAAAACTGAAGCTTTCTTT. Translation gives CASRLPGQGKKTEAFF. The gene calls are TRBV19 and TRBJ1-1, with TRBD1 identical over 10 bases. This CDR3 is 16 amino acids long. Trimming cost V 6 bases and J 5 bases; bases outside gene matches: 12. Germline-derived CDR1 and CDR2 are LNHDA and SQIVND (reference sequence).

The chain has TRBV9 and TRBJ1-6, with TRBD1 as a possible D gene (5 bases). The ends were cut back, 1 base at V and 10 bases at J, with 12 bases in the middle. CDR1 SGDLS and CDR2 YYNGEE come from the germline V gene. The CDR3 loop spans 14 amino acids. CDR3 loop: CASSVTGGGSPLHF. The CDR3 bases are TGTGCCAGCAGCGTAACAGGAGGAGGCTCACCCCTCCACTTT.

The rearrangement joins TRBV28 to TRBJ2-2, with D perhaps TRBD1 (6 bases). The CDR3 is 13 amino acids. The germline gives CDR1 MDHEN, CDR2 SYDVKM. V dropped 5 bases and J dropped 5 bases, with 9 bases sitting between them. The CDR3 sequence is CASSLTGTGELFF. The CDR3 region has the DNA TGTGCCAGCAGTCTCACAGGGACCGGGGAGCTGTTTTTT.

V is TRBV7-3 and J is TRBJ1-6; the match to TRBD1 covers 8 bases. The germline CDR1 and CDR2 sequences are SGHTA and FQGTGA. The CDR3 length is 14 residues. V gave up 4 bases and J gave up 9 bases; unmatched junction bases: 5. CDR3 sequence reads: CASSSQGEGSPLHF. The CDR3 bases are TGTGCCAGCAGCTCACAGGGGGAGGGTTCACCCCTCCACTTT.

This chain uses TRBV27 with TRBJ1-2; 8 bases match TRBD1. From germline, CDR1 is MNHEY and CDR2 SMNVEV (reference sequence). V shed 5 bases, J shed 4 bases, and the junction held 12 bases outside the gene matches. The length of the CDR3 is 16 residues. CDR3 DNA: TGTGCCAGCAGTCCGACAGGGGAGAAAGGCAGCTATGGCTACACCTTC. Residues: CASSPTGEKGSYGYTF.

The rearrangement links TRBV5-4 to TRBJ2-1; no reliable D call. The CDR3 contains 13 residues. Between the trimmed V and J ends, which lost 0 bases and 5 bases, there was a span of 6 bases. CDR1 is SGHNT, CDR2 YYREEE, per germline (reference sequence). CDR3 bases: TGTGCCAGCAGCTTGGGGCCCGACAATGAGCAGTTCTTC. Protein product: CASSLGPDNEQFF.

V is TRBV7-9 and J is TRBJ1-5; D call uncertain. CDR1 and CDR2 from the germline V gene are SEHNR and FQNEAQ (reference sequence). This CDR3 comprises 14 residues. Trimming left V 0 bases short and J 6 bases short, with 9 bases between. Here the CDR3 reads CASSLAQGFQPQHF. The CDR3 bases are TGTGCCAGCAGCTTAGCGCAAGGGTTTCAGCCCCAGCATTTT.

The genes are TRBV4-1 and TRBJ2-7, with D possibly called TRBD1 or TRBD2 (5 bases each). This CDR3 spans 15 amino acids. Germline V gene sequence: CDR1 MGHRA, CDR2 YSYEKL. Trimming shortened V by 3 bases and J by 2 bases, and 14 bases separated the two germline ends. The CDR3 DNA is TGCGCCAGCAGCCAGGGGACCGGAGGAACCTACGAGCAGTACTTC. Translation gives CASSQGTGGTYEQYF.

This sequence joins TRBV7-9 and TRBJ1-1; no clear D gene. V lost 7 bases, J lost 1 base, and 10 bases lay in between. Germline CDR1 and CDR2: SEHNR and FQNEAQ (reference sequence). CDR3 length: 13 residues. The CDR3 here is CASTSYRNTEAFF. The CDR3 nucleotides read TGTGCCAGCACGTCATACAGGAACACTGAAGCTTTCTTT.

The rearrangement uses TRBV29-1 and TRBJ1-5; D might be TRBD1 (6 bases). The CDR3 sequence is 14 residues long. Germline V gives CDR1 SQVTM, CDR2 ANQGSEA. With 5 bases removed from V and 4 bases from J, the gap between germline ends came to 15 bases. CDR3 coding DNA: TGCAGCGTTTTTGTGGACAGCGATAATCAGCCCCAGCATTTT. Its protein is CSVFVDSDNQPQHF.

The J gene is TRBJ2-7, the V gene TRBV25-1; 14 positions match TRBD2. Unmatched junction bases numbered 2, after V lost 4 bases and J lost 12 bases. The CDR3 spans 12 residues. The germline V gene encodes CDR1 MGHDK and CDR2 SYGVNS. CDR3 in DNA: TGTGCCAGCAGTGGGACTAGCGGGGGGTCGTACTTC. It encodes CASSGTSGGSYF.

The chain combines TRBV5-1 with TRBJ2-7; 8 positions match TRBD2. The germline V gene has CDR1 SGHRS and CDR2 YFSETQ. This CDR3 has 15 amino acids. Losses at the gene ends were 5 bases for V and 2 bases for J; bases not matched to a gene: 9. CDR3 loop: CASRVSEGLAYEQYF. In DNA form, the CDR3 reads TGCGCCAGCAGGGTATCGGAGGGACTAGCCTACGAGCAGTACTTC.

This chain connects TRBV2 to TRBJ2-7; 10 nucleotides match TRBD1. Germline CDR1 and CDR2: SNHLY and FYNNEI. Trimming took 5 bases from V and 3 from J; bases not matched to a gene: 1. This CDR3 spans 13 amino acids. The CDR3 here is CASSRTGGYEQYF. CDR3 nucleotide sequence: TGTGCCAGCAGTCGGACAGGGGGCTACGAGCAGTACTTC.

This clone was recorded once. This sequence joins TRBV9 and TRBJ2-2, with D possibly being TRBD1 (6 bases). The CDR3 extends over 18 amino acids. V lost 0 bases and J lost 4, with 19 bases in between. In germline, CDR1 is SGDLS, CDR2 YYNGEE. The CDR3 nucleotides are TGTGCCAGCAGCGTAGCGACCCTTTTAGGGGGAAGCACCGGGGAGCTGTTTTTT. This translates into CASSVATLLGGSTGELFF.

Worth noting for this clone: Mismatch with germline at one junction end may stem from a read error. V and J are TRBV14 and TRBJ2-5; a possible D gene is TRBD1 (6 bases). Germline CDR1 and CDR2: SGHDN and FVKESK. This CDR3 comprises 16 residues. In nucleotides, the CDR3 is TGTGCCAGCAGCCAGCTACAGGGACCAAGCCAACAGACCCAGTACTTC. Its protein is CASSQLQGPSQQTQYF.

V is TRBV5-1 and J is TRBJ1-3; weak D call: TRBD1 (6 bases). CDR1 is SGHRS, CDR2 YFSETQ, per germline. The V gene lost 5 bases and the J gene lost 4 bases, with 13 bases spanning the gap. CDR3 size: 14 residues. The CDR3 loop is CASSSRGSGNTIYF. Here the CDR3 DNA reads TGCGCCAGCAGTTCCAGGGGCTCAGGAAACACCATATATTTT. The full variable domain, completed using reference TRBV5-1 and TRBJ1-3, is KAGVTQTPRYLIKTRGQQVTLSCSPISGHRSVSWYQQTPGQGLQFLFEYFSETQRNKGNFPGRFSGRQFSNSRSEMNVSTLELGDSALYLCASSSRGSGNTIYFGEGSWLTVV.

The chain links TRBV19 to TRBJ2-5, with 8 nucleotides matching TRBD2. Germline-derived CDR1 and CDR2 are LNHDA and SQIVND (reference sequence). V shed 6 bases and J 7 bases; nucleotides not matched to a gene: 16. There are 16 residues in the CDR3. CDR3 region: CASRTSSGGADRTQYF. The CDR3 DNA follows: TGTGCCAGTAGGACGAGTTCCGGGGGGGCCGATAGGACCCAGTACTTC.

CDR3 DNA sequence: TGTGCCAGCAGCCCCGGGACTAGCGGGGGGGCCCAAGAGACCCAGTACTTC. Translation: CASSPGTSGGAQETQYF. This chain links TRBV7-2 with TRBJ2-5, with 16 bases matching TRBD2. The germline gives CDR1 SGHTA, CDR2 FQGNSA. This CDR3 has 17 residues. The ends lost 5 bases at V and 1 base at J; junction bases unmatched: 4. Full variable domain (rest looked up from reference TRBV7-2 and TRBJ2-5): GAGVSQSPSNKVTEKGKDVELRCDPISGHTALYWYRQSLGQGLEFLIYFQGNSAPDKSGLPSDRFSAERTGGSVSTLTIQRTQQEDSAVYLCASSPGTSGGAQETQYFGPGTRLLVL.

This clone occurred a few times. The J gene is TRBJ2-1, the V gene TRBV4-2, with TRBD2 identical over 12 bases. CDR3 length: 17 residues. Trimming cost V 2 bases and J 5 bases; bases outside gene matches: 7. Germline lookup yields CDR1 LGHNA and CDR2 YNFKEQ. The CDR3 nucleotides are TGTGCCAGCAGCCAACCTCCTACTAGCGGGGGGCACAATGAGCAGTTCTTC. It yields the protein CASSQPPTSGGHNEQFF.

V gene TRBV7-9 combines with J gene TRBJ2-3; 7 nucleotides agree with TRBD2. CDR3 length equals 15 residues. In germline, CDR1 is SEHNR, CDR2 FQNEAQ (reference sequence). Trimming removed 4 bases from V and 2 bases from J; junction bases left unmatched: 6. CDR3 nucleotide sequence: TGTGCCAGCAGCTGGGAGGGCAGTGTCACAGATACGCAGTATTTT. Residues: CASSWEGSVTDTQYF.

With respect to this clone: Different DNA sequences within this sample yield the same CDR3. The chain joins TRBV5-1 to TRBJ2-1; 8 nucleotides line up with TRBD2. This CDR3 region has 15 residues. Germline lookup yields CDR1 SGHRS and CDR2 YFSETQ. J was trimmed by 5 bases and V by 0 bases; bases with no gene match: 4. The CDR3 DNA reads TGCGCCAGCAGCTTGGTCGCGGGGGGCAACAATGAGCAGTTCTTC. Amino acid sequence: CASSLVAGGNNEQFF.

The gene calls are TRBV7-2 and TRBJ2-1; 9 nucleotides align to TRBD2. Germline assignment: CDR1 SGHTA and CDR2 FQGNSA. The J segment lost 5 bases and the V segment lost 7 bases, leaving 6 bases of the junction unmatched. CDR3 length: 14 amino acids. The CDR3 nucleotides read TGTGCCAGCAACCCAGCGGGGGGAAACAATGAGCAGTTCTTC. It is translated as CASNPAGGNNEQFF.

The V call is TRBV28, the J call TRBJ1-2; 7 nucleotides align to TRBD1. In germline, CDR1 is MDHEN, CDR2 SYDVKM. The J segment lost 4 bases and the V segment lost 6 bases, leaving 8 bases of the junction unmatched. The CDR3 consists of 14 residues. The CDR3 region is CASSPDREGYGYTF. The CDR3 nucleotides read TGTGCCAGCAGCCCAGACAGGGAGGGCTATGGCTACACCTTC.

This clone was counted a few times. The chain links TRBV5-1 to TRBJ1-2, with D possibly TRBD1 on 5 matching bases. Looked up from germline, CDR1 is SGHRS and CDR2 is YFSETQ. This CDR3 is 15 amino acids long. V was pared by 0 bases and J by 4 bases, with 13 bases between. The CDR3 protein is CASSLGPGVAYGYTF. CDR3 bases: TGCGCCAGCAGCTTGGGCCCGGGGGTAGCCTATGGCTACACCTTC. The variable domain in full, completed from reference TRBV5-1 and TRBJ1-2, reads KAGVTQTPRYLIKTRGQQVTLSCSPISGHRSVSWYQQTPGQGLQFLFEYFSETQRNKGNFPGRFSGRQFSNSRSEMNVSTLELGDSALYLCASSLGPGVAYGYTFGSGTRLTVV.

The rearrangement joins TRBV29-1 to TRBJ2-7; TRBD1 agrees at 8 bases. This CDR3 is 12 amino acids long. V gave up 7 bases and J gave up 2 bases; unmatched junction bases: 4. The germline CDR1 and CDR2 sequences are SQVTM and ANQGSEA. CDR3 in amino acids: CSGIQGAYEQYF. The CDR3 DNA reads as TGCAGCGGCATACAGGGGGCCTACGAGCAGTACTTC.

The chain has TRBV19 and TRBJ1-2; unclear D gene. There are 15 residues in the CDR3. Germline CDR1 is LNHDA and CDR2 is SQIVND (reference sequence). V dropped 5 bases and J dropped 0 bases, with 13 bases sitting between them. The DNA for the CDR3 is TGTGCCAGTAGTCGACTGGACGGACCTAACTATGGCTACACCTTC. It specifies CASSRLDGPNYGYTF.